Sequencing of this TCR beta chain was carried out in a study of blood T cells in healthy people across ages. Together with a sample-barcoded 5' primer, a J-beta primer mix was included in a second PCR lasting roughly 7 to 11 cycles. TCRdb ran MiXCR on the 5' RACE reads and lists one entry per CDR3 protein. This sample has hundreds of thousands of distinct CDR3 sequences, with 58% found just once. V shed 0 bases, J shed 6 bases, and the junction held 6 bases outside the gene matches. Per germline, CDR1 MNHNY and CDR2 SVGAGI (reference sequence). This CDR3 has 16 residues. Broader study findings: No one knew whether donors had CMV, which possibly confounded expanded clonotype changes. PBMCs were not sorted, which prevented a conclusive comparison of naive versus antigen-experienced cells.

Points on this clonotype: Its matching antigen is unknown.

V is TRBV6-6 and J is TRBJ2-2, with TRBD2 matching over 8 bases. This sequence originates from a man aged 25 to 40 in good health. Sequencing was performed on blood. CDR3: CASSYSAGGAPGELFF. The CDR3 DNA sequence: TGTGCCAGCAGTTACTCGGCCGGGGGGGCCCCCGGGGAGCTGTTTTTT.